Listed here are 2 T cell receptor beta chains from one sample, sequenced in a study of T cell responses to AZD1222 COVID-19 vaccine. The protocol was immunoSEQ multiplex PCR, while the TCRdb copy is restricted to in-frame clones and leaves out a portion. The sample includes roughly 90,000 clones, 70% to 90% seen only once; the top ten take 5% to 6.5%. This specimen consisted of peripheral blood, obtained on day 0 of AZD1222 vaccination. The receptors originated from an adult in good health.

The chain employs TRBV6-2 or TRBV6-3 and TRBJ1-1; D not certain. CDR3 length: 12 residues. Trimming left V 6 bases short and J 3 bases short, with 8 bases between. Germline V lookup: CDR1 MNHEY, CDR2 SVGEGT. CDR3 nucleotides: TGTGCCAGCAGCCTACGGGACACTGAAGCTTTCTTT. It is translated as CASSLRDTEAFF.

The V gene is TRBV18, the J gene TRBJ1-1; D unclear. This CDR3 contains 13 residues. The germline V and J ends were trimmed by 4 bases and 4 bases, with 10 bases remaining between them. Germline values: CDR1 KGHSH, CDR2 LQKENI. Here the CDR3 DNA reads TGTGCCAGCTCACAATCAGAGGCCACTGAAGCTTTCTTT. Amino acid sequence: CASSQSEATEAFF.